The 21 T cell receptor beta chains reported below all come from one sample, sequenced in a study of T cell clonotyping in hematopoietic cell transplantation. Measured with immunoSEQ multiplex PCR; TCRdb has only the in-frame clones, and not every one. The sample has 13,000 or so clones; over 95% are singletons. The specimen comprised peripheral blood mononuclear cells, sampled 30 days after allogeneic stem cell transplant. The receptors originated from a female patient in her fifties who had an allogeneic stem cell transplant from an unrelated donor, so T cells may come from the graft donor. Some clones in this sample may be carry-over from other donors' samples.

The V and J genes are TRBV6-5 and TRBJ1-6; no definite D call. Germline CDR1 MNHEY, CDR2 SVGAGI. The V end was cut by 0 bases, the J end by 8 bases, with 14 bases between. This CDR3 spans 16 amino acids. The DNA for the CDR3 is TGTGCCAGCAGTTACTCGGGAGCCGGCGGGTATTCACCCCTCCACTTT. This codes for CASSYSGAGGYSPLHF.

The chain couples TRBV4-1 to TRBJ2-5; the D gene could be TRBD1 or TRBD2 (5 bases each). Between the trimmed V and J ends, which lost 3 bases and 5 bases, there was a span of 10 bases. CDR1 MGHRA and CDR2 YSYEKL come from the germline V gene. This CDR3 has 13 amino acids. The CDR3 DNA follows: TGCGCCAGCAGCCAGACGGGACGGGAGACCCAGTACTTC. Translated: CASSQTGRETQYF.

The chain employs TRBV6-5 and TRBJ1-2; D may be TRBD1 (6 bases). Trimming removed 6 bases at V and 4 bases at J, with 9 bases between. This CDR3 is 12 amino acids long. From germline, CDR1 is MNHEY and CDR2 SVGAGI. CDR3 protein: CASRQGSYGYTF. For the CDR3, the DNA is TGTGCCAGCAGACAGGGTTCCTATGGCTACACCTTC.

The CDR3 sequence: CASSFGQGYGYTF. CDR3 DNA sequence: TGTGCCAGCAGTTTCGGACAGGGCTATGGCTACACCTTC. V gene TRBV27 combines with J gene TRBJ1-2; TRBD1 agrees at 8 bases. The CDR3 extends over 13 amino acids. Per the germline V gene, CDR1 is MNHEY and CDR2 is SMNVEV (reference sequence). The V gene end was trimmed by 3 bases and the J gene end by 4 bases; junction bases not matched to a gene: 1.

V gene TRBV6-4 combines with J gene TRBJ1-2, with TRBD1 matching 8 bases. This CDR3 is built from 16 residues. The V and J ends lost 7 bases and 11 bases, in that order; junction bases with no gene match: 21. Germline V gene data show CDR1 as MRHNA and CDR2 as SNTAGT. The chain's CDR3 is CASTEGESPGTGPYTF. CDR3 DNA sequence: TGTGCCAGCACAGAAGGCGAGAGTCCCGGGACAGGTCCTTACACCTTC.

This rearrangement joins TRBV9 to TRBJ2-3; D is uncertain. This CDR3 spans 15 amino acids. Germline V gene sequence: CDR1 SGDLS, CDR2 YYNGEE. V dropped 0 bases and J dropped 0 bases, with 8 bases sitting between them. CDR3 DNA sequence: TGTGCCAGCAGCGTAGGGAGCCGTAGCACAGATACGCAGTATTTT. Translation: CASSVGSRSTDTQYF.

V usage is TRBV6-5 and J usage is TRBJ1-1; 7 bases map to TRBD1. The CDR3 length is 16 residues. Germline V CDR1 and CDR2: MNHEY, SVGAGI. V lost 0 bases and J lost 8; bases outside the gene matches: 12. This CDR3 is CASSYSIYELGQEAFF. The CDR3 nucleotides are TGTGCCAGCAGTTACTCGATATATGAATTGGGACAGGAAGCTTTCTTT.

The chain has TRBV25-1 and TRBJ1-6, with D unresolved. CDR3 length: 15 amino acids. The germline gives CDR1 MGHDK, CDR2 SYGVNS. V lost 3 bases to trimming and J lost 9 bases, with 15 bases between them. This chain's CDR3 is CASSDLGRSGSPLHF. The CDR3 coding sequence is TGTGCCAGCAGTGACCTCGGCAGGTCGGGTTCACCCCTCCACTTT.

The chain has TRBV2 and TRBJ1-1, with a weak D call TRBD1 (5 bases). The V gene lost 4 bases and the J gene lost 0 bases, with 6 bases spanning the gap. This CDR3 is built from 13 residues. CDR1 and CDR2 (germline): SNHLY, FYNNEI. The CDR3 sequence: CASSGQLNTEAFF. The CDR3 DNA reads as TGTGCCAGCAGTGGACAGTTGAACACTGAAGCTTTCTTT.

The chain has TRBV6-5 and TRBJ1-5; D unclear. V lost 2 bases to trimming and J lost 0 bases, with 8 bases between them. The length of the CDR3 is 15 residues. Germline V gene data show CDR1 as MNHEY and CDR2 as SVGAGI. The CDR3 DNA reads TGTGCCAGCAGTTACAAAGCGGTTAGCAATCAGCCCCAGCATTTT. Encoded protein: CASSYKAVSNQPQHF.

The chain recombines TRBV5-6 with TRBJ1-1; TRBD1 is a possible D gene (5 bases). Germline loops: CDR1 SGHDT, CDR2 YYEEEE. Deletions cut 3 bases from V and 2 bases from J, with 14 bases between. This CDR3 has 15 amino acids. CDR3 in amino acids: CASSWERQLNTEAFF. CDR3 nucleotide sequence: TGTGCCAGCAGCTGGGAACGACAGTTAAACACTGAAGCTTTCTTT.

This chain uses TRBV5-6 with TRBJ2-7; 8 bases align to TRBD1. CDR1 is SGHDT and CDR2 is YYEEEE in the germline V gene. With V trimmed by 1 base and J by 2 bases, 2 bases remained unmatched. CDR3 size: 14 residues. CDR3 loop: CASSLTGGAYEQYF. The CDR3 bases are TGTGCCAGCAGCTTGACAGGGGGTGCCTACGAGCAGTACTTC.

The J gene is TRBJ1-1, the V gene TRBV27; 9 bases match TRBD1. CDR1 and CDR2 (germline): MNHEY, SMNVEV (reference sequence). CDR3 length: 15 residues. J lost 1 base, V lost 6 bases, and 6 bases had no gene match. The CDR3 loop reads CASRPQGAQNTEAFF. The DNA of the CDR3 is TGTGCCAGCAGACCACAGGGGGCGCAGAACACTGAAGCTTTCTTT.

This sequence joins TRBV25-1 and TRBJ1-2; D is unclear. Germline V lookup: CDR1 MGHDK, CDR2 SYGVNS. V was cut by 8 bases and J by 6 bases, with 19 bases left in between. The CDR3 has 14 amino acids. The DNA of the CDR3 is TGTGCCAGCGCGTCCCTTGGACCACACAATGGCTACACCTTC. The encoded protein is CASASLGPHNGYTF.

Only one count was recorded for this clone. The chain joins TRBV18 to TRBJ1-1; D call uncertain. Germline V gene sequence: CDR1 KGHSH, CDR2 LQKENI. The CDR3 is 14 amino acids. Deletions cut 3 bases from V and 0 bases from J, with 8 bases between. The CDR3 DNA reads as TGTGCCAGCTCACCGCAGGCGGTGAACACTGAAGCTTTCTTT. Protein: CASSPQAVNTEAFF. Complete variable domain (other parts from reference TRBV18 and TRBJ1-1): NAGVMQNPRHLVRRRGQEARLRCSPMKGHSHVYWYRQLPEEGLKFMVYLQKENIIDESGMPKERFSAEFPKEGPSILRIQQVVRGDSAAYFCASSPQAVNTEAFFGQGTRLTVV.

J is TRBJ2-7 and V is TRBV2, with a weak D call TRBD1 (5 bases). The CDR3 is made up of 13 amino acids. The ends were cut back, 1 base at V and 6 bases at J, with 10 bases in the middle. The germline V gene encodes CDR1 SNHLY and CDR2 FYNNEI. The CDR3 nucleotides are TGTGCCAGCAGTGAAGGGACATTCCTCGAGCAGTACTTC. Residues: CASSEGTFLEQYF.

The rearrangement joins TRBV30 to TRBJ1-5; D not resolved. The germline CDR1 and CDR2 sequences are GTSNPN and SVGIG (reference sequence). V dropped 1 base and J dropped 0 bases, with 4 bases sitting between them. The CDR3 length is 13 residues. The CDR3 sequence: CAWSGGSNQPQHF. The CDR3 coding sequence is TGTGCCTGGAGTGGCGGTAGCAATCAGCCCCAGCATTTT.

The J gene is TRBJ1-5, the V gene TRBV6-1; D perhaps matches TRBD1 (5 bases). The CDR3 length is 12 residues. CDR1 is MNHNS, CDR2 SASEGT, per germline. The V end lost 6 bases, the J end lost 3 bases, and 6 bases lay between the germline ends. DNA of the CDR3: TGTGCCAGCAGGGACACCAATCAGCCCCAGCATTTT. It codes for CASRDTNQPQHF.

This chain joins TRBV6-1 and TRBJ2-5; D possibly uses TRBD1 or TRBD2 (6 bases each). CDR1 is MNHNS and CDR2 is SASEGT in the germline V gene. This CDR3 has 15 residues. The V gene lost 0 bases and the J gene lost 5 bases, with 13 bases spanning the gap. As DNA, the CDR3 is TGTGCCAGCAGTGAAGCGGTAGGGGGGCAGGAGACCCAGTACTTC. Amino acids: CASSEAVGGQETQYF.

The V and J genes are TRBV6-1 and TRBJ1-2; 10 nucleotides align to TRBD1. The V gene's germline CDR1 is MNHNS and CDR2 SASEGT. With V trimmed by 3 bases and J by 4 bases, 14 bases remained unmatched. The CDR3 sequence is 18 residues long. Here the CDR3 reads CASSDARLTGGASYGYTF. The CDR3 nucleotides read TGTGCCAGCAGTGACGCCCGTCTGACAGGGGGCGCTAGCTATGGCTACACCTTC.

This rearrangement joins TRBV2 to TRBJ1-2; 8 nucleotides align to TRBD1. CDR3 length: 13 residues. With V trimmed by 5 bases and J by 4 bases, 3 bases remained unmatched. CDR1 is SNHLY and CDR2 is FYNNEI in the germline V gene. CDR3 sequence reads: CASSRQGTYGYTF. Written as DNA, the CDR3 is TGTGCCAGCAGTCGACAGGGGACCTATGGCTACACCTTC.